The rows below give T cell receptor beta chains drawn from one sample of a study of T-cell reconstitution after alpha-beta-depleted transplantation in children. MiXCR was run by TCRdb on the PCR reads, yielding one entry per CDR3 protein. Altogether about 230,000 distinct CDR3 sequences are present, 9.7% being singletons, with the ten largest covering 5.1%. Sequenced material: PBMCs from the stem cell graft donor, taken from the stem cell graft. The receptors were gathered from a human donor who donated a stem cell graft to a child with SCID. Both conserved end residues are part of each CDR3. Fields, in order: CDR3 length, V gene, CDR3 protein.

16 TRBV28 CASSLQGRIQNTEAFF
15 TRBV9 CASSVGGAAGNTIYF
15 TRBV5-1 CASSIFGDRWNTIYF
14 TRBV12-3/TRBV12-4 CASSQGTATDTQYF
16 TRBV5-6 CASSKVQTSGTDTQYF
16 TRBV10-3 CAISESNTGWDTEAFF
15 TRBV4-3 CASSQGQGASGELFF
15 TRBV7-8 CASSPLAGAAFEQFF
16 TRBV4-2 CASSLLAGGYTDTQYF
14 TRBV5-1 CASSAPDSTDTQYF
16 TRBV6-5 CASSYSMSIGNTEAFF
14 TRBV5-1 CASSLGQGDQPQHF
16 TRBV7-3 CASSLLGLTSTDTQYF
14 TRBV5-1 CASSLQDRGAPLHF
16 TRBV5-5 CASSLGHQGRGTEAFF
13 TRBV29-1 CSVLPQGANGYTF
16 TRBV7-8 CASSQKVRGQLETQYF
15 TRBV5-1 CASKGTELRTGELFF
15 TRBV5-1 CASSLDPGASGGYTF
16 TRBV24-1 CATSDLRLAGGQRQFF
16 TRBV20-1 CSARPWTSGASYEQYF
16 TRBV5-1 CASSLELGRARYEQYF
15 TRBV20-1 CSAIPGAGAGETQYF
15 TRBV7-8 CASSEGTSGTDTQYF
14 TRBV20-1 CSARGQDNDYEQYF
17 TRBV28 CASSLEAIGKKFGELFF
16 TRBV5-1 CASSWDRRPNTGELFF
16 TRBV5-1 CASSLGRSNTGSGYTF
14 TRBV20-1 CSATGTMSPGELFF
13 TRBV5-1 CASSLEGRHGYTF
16 TRBV9 CASSPPAGGWTDTQYF
15 TRBV3-1 CASSQDGLITDTQYF